This TCR beta chain derives from a study of OX40 agonist ivuxolimab in advanced cancers. V lost 2 bases to trimming and J lost 5 bases, with 13 bases between them. The CDR3 covers 15 residues. Germline loops: CDR1 MNHEY, CDR2 SMNVEV (reference sequence). Only in-frame clones appear in the TCRdb table, and some are missing; sequencing was by immunoSEQ multiplex PCR. The table includes about 52,000 clones, around 94% detected once. This rearrangement joins TRBV27 to TRBJ2-1; possible D gene TRBD2, 5 bases. Sequencing used CD4+ or CD8+ T cells sorted from blood, obtained in a trial of the OX40 agonist ivuxolimab. The sequence was collected from an adult with an advanced solid tumor such as melanoma, head and neck, liver or kidney cancer. The DNA of the CDR3 is TGTGCCAGCAGTTTACTAGCTGAGGGTCACAATGAGCAGTTCTTC. Its protein is CASSLLAEGHNEQFF.